Presented here are 26 T cell receptor beta chains from one specimen sequenced in a study of blood T cells in healthy people across ages. It was with a sample-barcoded 5' primer and a J-beta primer mix that a second PCR of roughly 6 to 11 cycles was run. Via MiXCR, TCRdb re-called the 5' RACE reads, giving one row per CDR3 protein. The sample shows 1.8 million or so distinct CDR3 sequences, around 42% of them seen only once. The sequencing input was blood. These receptors all come from a human donor in good health.

V and J are TRBV7-9 and TRBJ1-2; D perhaps matches TRBD1 (5 bases). V shed 1 base and J shed 6 bases, with 21 bases lying between them. Germline CDR1 reads SEHNR; CDR2 reads FQNEAQ (reference sequence). This CDR3 comprises 17 residues. The CDR3 DNA reads as TGTGCCAGCAGCTTAGTCCCGTGGGACCCCGACGGCGATGGCTACACCTTC. Translating gives CASSLVPWDPDGDGYTF.

A note on this clonotype: The junction differs from germline at one of its ends, possibly a read error. This chain links TRBV3-1 with TRBJ2-2; D tentatively fits TRBD1 or TRBD2 (6 bases each). There are 15 residues in the CDR3. CDR1 LGHDT and CDR2 YNNKEL come from the germline V gene (reference sequence). CDR3 in amino acids: CASSYWGANTGERFF. CDR3 bases: TGTGCCAGCAGCTACTGGGGGGCGAACACCGGGGAGCGGTTTTTT.

The chain uses TRBV30 and TRBJ2-1; 7 bases map to TRBD2. The trim removed 3 bases at V and 0 bases at J, leaving 5 bases unmatched. The germline gives CDR1 GTSNPN, CDR2 SVGIG (reference sequence). This CDR3 contains 15 residues. CDR3 loop: CAWSRLASSYNEQFF. DNA for the CDR3: TGTGCCTGGAGCCGACTAGCTAGCTCCTACAATGAGCAGTTCTTC.

On this clonotype itself: A much larger clone is a single base away; this may be a read error. The CDR3 nucleotides are TGCAGTGCTAGTGGAGTGTACACTGAAGCTTTCTTT. It yields the protein CSASGVYTEAFF. The rearrangement links TRBV20-1 to TRBJ1-1; D uncertain. This CDR3 contains 12 residues. Germline lookup yields CDR1 DFQATT and CDR2 SNEGSKA (reference sequence). V lost 3 bases, J lost 3 bases, and 8 bases lay in between.

This clonotype was seen only a few times. The chain's CDR3 is CASSLSLAVSYNEQFF. The CDR3 coding sequence is TGTGCCAGCAGCTTAAGTCTAGCGGTCTCCTACAATGAGCAGTTCTTC. This rearrangement joins TRBV7-3 to TRBJ2-1; 7 positions match TRBD2. V lost 1 base, J lost 0 bases, and 3 bases stayed unmatched. CDR3 length: 16 amino acids. Germline loops: CDR1 SGHTA, CDR2 FQGTGA.

There are a few counts of this clonotype. The chain carries TRBV7-6 and TRBJ1-1; D not certain. Germline-derived CDR1 and CDR2 are SGHVS and FNYEAQ. Trimming pared 4 bases from V and 10 bases from J, leaving 16 bases between. This CDR3 region has 13 residues. Here the CDR3 reads CASSSQDRTAAFF. The DNA for the CDR3 is TGTGCCAGCAGCTCCCAGGACCGGACGGCAGCTTTCTTT.

This clonotype has more than one count but fewer than ten. The CDR3 region has the DNA TGTGCCAGCAGTCATAGACAATACAATGAGCAGTTCTTC. Protein sequence: CASSHRQYNEQFF. This sequence joins TRBV6-2 or TRBV6-3 and TRBJ2-1; D gene unclear. This CDR3 is 13 amino acids long. CDR1 and CDR2 from the germline V gene are MNHEY and SVGEGT. V was trimmed by 5 bases and J by 4 bases, leaving 9 bases between them.

V usage is TRBV12-3 or TRBV12-4 and J usage is TRBJ2-4; 10 bases fit TRBD1. The DNA matches TRBJ2-7 better at its end, which makes the J call doubtful. This CDR3 contains 14 residues. Here the CDR3 reads CASSSDRGWYEQYF. CDR3 coding DNA: TGTGCCAGCAGTTCGGACAGGGGGTGGTACGAGCAGTACTTC.

This clonotype was found a few times. At one boundary the junction diverges from the germline segment, which might be a read error. The chain joins TRBV5-1 to TRBJ1-5; D is perhaps TRBD1 (6 bases). The CDR3 sequence is 16 residues long. Germline V gives CDR1 SGHRS, CDR2 YFSETQ. CDR3 sequence (DNA): TGCGCCAGCAGTTTGGGGGCGAGGGATAGCAATCAGCCCCAGCATTTT. Translated: CASSLGARDSNQPQHF.

This clonotype showed up just a few times. This chain uses TRBV29-1 with TRBJ1-2, with 9 bases matching TRBD1. The V gene end was trimmed by 2 bases and the J gene end by 3 bases; junction bases not matched to a gene: 13. This CDR3 comprises 17 residues. From germline, CDR1 is SQVTM and CDR2 ANQGSEA. This CDR3 reads CSVESYRGRVSDYGYTF. CDR3 sequence (DNA): TGCAGCGTTGAATCGTACAGGGGGCGCGTTAGTGACTATGGCTACACCTTC.

In this sample, this clonotype turned up many times. The genes are TRBV20-1 and TRBJ2-7, with 8 bases lining up with TRBD1. CDR1 and CDR2 (germline): DFQATT, SNEGSKA (reference sequence). V dropped 1 base and J dropped 3; count of bases not matched to a gene: 5. The CDR3 spans 14 residues. The CDR3 coding sequence is TGCAGTGCTAGAGCTGGGACAGGTATCTACGAGCAGTACTTC. Translating gives CSARAGTGIYEQYF.

Details on this clonotype: This could be a read error, since a much larger clone is one nucleotide away. The V call is TRBV7-2, the J call TRBJ2-3; 8 bases are a match to TRBD2. This CDR3 is 15 amino acids long. Germline values: CDR1 SGHTA, CDR2 FQGNSA. The CDR3 sequence is CASNLARGGTDTQYF. The CDR3 region has the DNA TGTGCCAGCAACTTAGCGCGGGGGGGCACAGATACGCAGTATTTT. The full variable domain, completed using reference TRBV7-2 and TRBJ2-3, is GAGVSQSPSNKVTEKGKDVELRCDPISGHTALYWYRQSLGQGLEFLIYFQGNSAPDKSGLPSDRFSAERTGGSVSTLTIQRTQQEDSAVYLCASNLARGGTDTQYFGPGTRLTVL.

This clonotype was counted at least ten times. The V gene is TRBV15, the J gene TRBJ2-6; D call uncertain. From germline, CDR1 is LNHNV and CDR2 YYDKDF (reference sequence). This CDR3 has 20 amino acids. V lost 0 bases, J lost 0 bases, and 18 bases lay in between. The CDR3: CATSRDAGPGGYSGANVLTF. CDR3 nucleotide sequence: TGTGCCACCAGCAGAGATGCAGGACCTGGCGGCTACTCTGGGGCCAACGTCCTGACTTTC.

The chain has TRBV2 and TRBJ2-1; D possibly corresponds to TRBD1 (6 bases). Trimming cost V 6 bases and J 13 bases, with 16 bases left between them. This CDR3 has 12 residues. Germline values: CDR1 SNHLY, CDR2 FYNNEI. The CDR3 protein is CASRILTGRQFF. CDR3 DNA sequence: TGTGCCAGCAGAATCCTGACAGGTAGACAGTTCTTC.

V gene TRBV20-1 combines with J gene TRBJ2-2, with D maybe TRBD2 (7 bases). This CDR3 region has 13 residues. Trimming left V 2 bases short and J 4 bases short, with 8 bases between. Germline V gene lookup returns CDR1 DFQATT and CDR2 SNEGSKA (reference sequence). The CDR3 DNA follows: TGCAGTGCTAGACGGGGGGCCACCGGGGAGCTGTTTTTT. It translates to CSARRGATGELFF.

V usage is TRBV5-1 and J usage is TRBJ2-3; 11 bases are a match to TRBD2. This CDR3 has 18 residues. J lost 2 bases, V lost 0 bases, and 8 bases had no gene match. CDR1 is SGHRS, CDR2 YFSETQ, per germline. As DNA, the CDR3 is TGCGCCAGCAGCTTGGGCGCCCTAGCGGGGGGCCTCACAGATACGCAGTATTTT. This gives the protein CASSLGALAGGLTDTQYF.

Points on this clonotype: A read error may account for a junction end that differs from germline. The chain links TRBV27 to TRBJ1-6; unclear D gene. The length of the CDR3 is 15 residues. Germline V gives CDR1 MNHEY, CDR2 SMNVEV (reference sequence). In DNA form, the CDR3 reads TGTGCCAGCTCGATTGATGCCCTTCCGAATTCACCCCCCCACTTT. Translating it yields CASSIDALPNSPPHF.

This chain connects TRBV29-1 to TRBJ2-1, with a tentative D call TRBD1 (5 bases). Germline V gives CDR1 SQVTM, CDR2 ANQGSEA. The CDR3 has 13 residues. The V and J ends lost 0 bases and 12 bases respectively, with 15 bases between them. The CDR3, as DNA: TGCAGCGTTGAAGAAATAGGGGTTCGGGTGCAGTTCTTC. Translation: CSVEEIGVRVQFF.

This clonotype was detected only a few times. This chain connects TRBV6-2 or TRBV6-3 to TRBJ2-3; D unclear. The germline V gene has CDR1 MNHEY and CDR2 SVGEGT. The CDR3 spans 13 residues. Trimming stripped 2 bases from V and 4 bases from J, with 7 bases between. CDR3 DNA sequence: TGTGCCAGCAGTTACCTACTCCCAGATACGCAGTATTTT. The encoded protein is CASSYLLPDTQYF.

This clonotype was seen a handful of times. The chain has TRBV5-1 and TRBJ2-7; the match to TRBD2 covers 10 bases. The CDR3 runs to 16 residues. With V trimmed by 4 bases and J by 2 bases, 9 bases remained unmatched. The germline V gene encodes CDR1 SGHRS and CDR2 YFSETQ. CDR3 sequence reads: CASSEGTSEAAYEQYF. CDR3 nucleotides: TGCGCCAGCAGCGAGGGGACTAGCGAAGCCGCCTACGAGCAGTACTTC.

This rearrangement joins TRBV5-5 to TRBJ2-5; 7 nucleotides align to TRBD1. The end of the DNA is better explained by TRBJ2-7, so the J call may be wrong. Germline CDR1 is SGHKS and CDR2 is YYEKEE (reference sequence). The CDR3 is 14 residues long. The CDR3 nucleotides read TGTGCCAGCAGCGTGTGGGACAGCCTCTACGAGCAGTACTTC. Amino acids: CASSVWDSLYEQYF.

There are a few counts of this clonotype. The V call is TRBV20-1, the J call TRBJ2-4; a possible D gene is TRBD2 (6 bases). V lost 6 bases, J lost 0 bases, and 15 bases lay in between. Looked up from germline, CDR1 is DFQATT and CDR2 is SNEGSKA (reference sequence). The CDR3 extends over 15 amino acids. The CDR3 here is CSAQPASAAKNIQYF. The CDR3 nucleotides are TGCAGTGCGCAACCCGCTAGCGCAGCCAAAAACATTCAGTACTTC.

This chain joins TRBV5-1 and TRBJ2-7, with D tentatively TRBD2 (6 bases). V lost 0 bases and J lost 2, with 12 bases in between. CDR3 length: 15 amino acids. Per germline, CDR1 SGHRS and CDR2 YFSETQ. CDR3 in DNA: TGCGCCAGCAGCTTGGAGGGCGGGGTCCCCTACGAGCAGTACTTC. The encoded protein is CASSLEGGVPYEQYF.

This clonotype showed up just a few times. This chain uses TRBV7-2 with TRBJ2-5, with no clear D. Trimming removed 0 bases from V and 6 bases from J, with 8 bases in between. Germline loops: CDR1 SGHTA, CDR2 FQGNSA. CDR3 length: 13 residues. The CDR3 DNA reads as TGTGCCAGCAGCTTAGCCGGGTGGCAGACCCAGTACTTC. This gives the protein CASSLAGWQTQYF.

There are a few counts of this clonotype. The chain carries TRBV7-2 and TRBJ2-5; 10 nucleotides agree with TRBD1. This CDR3 has 13 amino acids. CDR1 SGHTA and CDR2 FQGNSA come from the germline V gene. The V gene end was trimmed by 5 bases and the J gene end by 4 bases; junction bases not matched to a gene: 1. The CDR3 reads CASSDRGPETQYF. DNA for the CDR3: TGTGCCAGCAGCGACAGGGGGCCAGAGACCCAGTACTTC. The full variable domain, its missing parts supplied by reference TRBV7-2 and TRBJ2-5, is GAGVSQSPSNKVTEKGKDVELRCDPISGHTALYWYRQSLGQGLEFLIYFQGNSAPDKSGLPSDRFSAERTGGSVSTLTIQRTQQEDSAVYLCASSDRGPETQYFGPGTRLLVL.

This sequence joins TRBV5-1 and TRBJ2-5; 10 bases are a match to TRBD1. The J call is in doubt because the DNA end fits TRBJ2-7 better. CDR3 length: 17 residues. Per germline, CDR1 SGHRS and CDR2 YFSETQ. The CDR3 DNA reads as TGCGCCAGCAGCTTGTGGGAAACCGGGACAGGGGCTAACGAGCAGTACTTC. Amino acid sequence: CASSLWETGTGANEQYF.